A single sample gave rise to the 15 T cell receptor beta chains below, sequenced in a study of shared clonotypes between healthy human individuals. The repertoire was sequenced with immunoSEQ multiplex PCR; TCRdb's copy has only in-frame clones and lacks some. Here the sample spans 450,000 to 500,000 clones, around 80% being singletons. The sequencing input was PBMCs. These receptors came from a woman between 40 and 50 years old in good health. Some clones in this sample may be carry-over from other donors' samples.

CDR3 sequence (DNA): TGTGCCAGCAGCTCCGGCCAGGGCACCTATGGCTACACCTTC. It translates to CASSSGQGTYGYTF. The rearrangement uses TRBV7-9 and TRBJ1-2; the D gene is possibly TRBD1 (5 bases). V was cut by 4 bases and J by 4 bases, with 13 bases left in between. The CDR3 is made up of 14 amino acids. Germline V gives CDR1 SEHNR, CDR2 FQNEAQ (reference sequence).

This chain joins TRBV28 and TRBJ1-2; D is uncertain. V lost 4 bases and J lost 0, with 6 bases in between. The CDR3 sequence is 13 residues long. Germline CDR1 and CDR2: MDHEN and SYDVKM. CDR3 region: CASSWAANYGYTF. The DNA of the CDR3 is TGTGCCAGCAGTTGGGCCGCTAACTATGGCTACACCTTC.

This sequence joins TRBV27 and TRBJ2-3; tentatively, D is TRBD1 (6 bases). The CDR3 consists of 14 residues. The V end lost 5 bases, the J end lost 2 bases, and 11 bases lay between the germline ends. CDR1 is MNHEY and CDR2 is SMNVEV in the germline V gene (reference sequence). For the CDR3, the DNA is TGTGCCAGCAGTCCTACAGGGTACACAGATACGCAGTATTTT. Protein product: CASSPTGYTDTQYF.

In the case of this clone: A read error may be the cause here, since a much bigger clone is one base away. The chain carries TRBV29-1 and TRBJ2-5, with a weak D call TRBD2 (6 bases). This CDR3 has 13 residues. Trimming removed 2 bases from V and 5 bases from J, with 12 bases in between. Germline V CDR1 and CDR2: SQVTM, ANQGSEA. DNA of the CDR3: TGCAGCGTTGAACAAAGGCGGGGCGAGACCCAGTACTTC. It specifies CSVEQRRGETQYF.

This chain links TRBV4-2 with TRBJ2-4; D unresolved. Germline loops: CDR1 LGHNA, CDR2 YNFKEQ. The CDR3 spans 15 residues. V gave up 0 bases and J gave up 1 base, with 7 bases separating them. CDR3 in amino acids: CASSQDRRAKNIQYF. The CDR3 nucleotides read TGTGCCAGCAGCCAAGACAGACGCGCCAAAAACATTCAGTACTTC.

This clone was detected a few times. V gene TRBV15 combines with J gene TRBJ2-2; D remains unclear. The CDR3 has 13 amino acids. Germline CDR1 LNHNV, CDR2 YYDKDF (reference sequence). The germline V and J ends were trimmed by 1 base and 3 bases, with 3 bases remaining between them. The CDR3, as DNA: TGTGCCACCAGCAGAGTTTACACCGGGGAGCTGTTTTTT. Translated: CATSRVYTGELFF.

V and J are TRBV7-9 and TRBJ2-1; 8 bases align to TRBD2. From germline, CDR1 is SEHNR and CDR2 FQNEAQ (reference sequence). The J segment lost 9 bases and the V segment lost 5 bases, leaving 24 bases of the junction unmatched. The CDR3 contains 19 residues. CDR3 coding DNA: TGTGCCAGCAGCCCCCTGGAGGCCCACATAGCGGGGACGGGTAGTGAGCAGTTCTTC. It specifies CASSPLEAHIAGTGSEQFF.

The chain couples TRBV7-3 to TRBJ2-1; 12 bases are shared with TRBD2. Germline trimming cut 4 bases from V and 8 bases from J; bases unmatched to any gene: 3. The germline gives CDR1 SGHTA, CDR2 FQGTGA. The CDR3 runs to 14 residues. CDR3 sequence (DNA): TGTGCCAGCAGCTCGACTAGCGGGAGCGATGAGCAGTTCTTC. Residues: CASSSTSGSDEQFF.

The chain has TRBV13 and TRBJ2-1, with TRBD2 matching 9 bases. Trimming took 0 bases from V and 5 from J; bases not matched to a gene: 8. The CDR3 is 17 amino acids. Germline lookup yields CDR1 PRHDT and CDR2 FYEKMQ (reference sequence). CDR3 sequence (DNA): TGTGCCAGCAGCTTAGGTCTCACTAGCGGGCCTAACAATGAGCAGTTCTTC. Its protein is CASSLGLTSGPNNEQFF.

This rearrangement joins TRBV7-8 to TRBJ2-7, with no clear D. The ends were cut back, 1 base at V and 7 bases at J, with 14 bases in the middle. The CDR3 extends over 14 amino acids. Per the germline V gene, CDR1 is SGHVS and CDR2 is FQNEAQ. Here the CDR3 reads CASSLESGLREQYF. The CDR3 DNA sequence: TGTGCCAGCAGCTTAGAATCCGGTCTGAGGGAGCAGTACTTC.

The CDR3 DNA reads TGTGCCTGGGGGGTTGGAAACACCATATATTTT. The encoded protein is CAWGVGNTIYF. The rearrangement uses TRBV30 and TRBJ1-3, with D hard to call. The germline gives CDR1 GTSNPN, CDR2 SVGIG (reference sequence). The V gene lost 5 bases and the J gene lost 3 bases, with 5 bases spanning the gap. The CDR3 has 11 amino acids.

A few counts support this clone. The rearrangement joins TRBV28 to TRBJ1-1; D is ambiguous. V lost 6 bases and J lost 2, with 10 bases in between. The length of the CDR3 is 13 residues. Germline V gene data show CDR1 as MDHEN and CDR2 as SYDVKM. CDR3 in amino acids: CASRRDGNTEAFF. CDR3 DNA sequence: TGTGCCAGCAGGCGAGACGGAAACACTGAAGCTTTCTTT.

The J gene is TRBJ2-1, the V gene TRBV7-3; 9 bases map to TRBD2. This CDR3 is built from 16 residues. With 4 bases clipped from V and 5 bases from J, the junction kept 9 bases outside the gene matches. Germline V gene data show CDR1 as SGHTA and CDR2 as FQGTGA. CDR3 nucleotide sequence: TGTGCCAGCAGCTCCAATAGCGGGAGTCGAAACAATGAGCAGTTCTTC. Amino acid sequence: CASSSNSGSRNNEQFF.

The chain couples TRBV28 to TRBJ2-7; TRBD2 agrees at 10 bases. J gave up 2 bases and V 6 bases, and 7 bases lay outside the gene matches. CDR3 length: 15 amino acids. Germline V CDR1 and CDR2: MDHEN, SYDVKM. CDR3 nucleotides: TGTGCCAGCAGATCCAAGCGGGAGGGAACCTACGAGCAGTACTTC. This sequence encodes CASRSKREGTYEQYF.

About this clone: This probably arose from a read error, given a far larger clone one base away. The chain employs TRBV6-1 and TRBJ2-6, with D perhaps TRBD1 (5 bases). Germline V CDR1 and CDR2: MNHNS, SASEGT. CDR3 length equals 14 residues. CDR3: CASSQLPGANVPTF. The DNA for the CDR3 is TGTGCCAGCAGTCAGTTACCTGGGGCCAACGTCCCGACTTTC.